The 11 T cell receptor beta chains reported below all come from one sample, sequenced in a study of OX40 agonist ivuxolimab in advanced cancers. Only in-frame clones appear in the TCRdb table, and some are missing; sequencing was by immunoSEQ multiplex PCR. The repertoire holds some 78,000 clones, with approximately 90% as singletons. The sequenced sample was CD4+ or CD8+ T cells sorted from blood, obtained in a trial of the OX40 agonist ivuxolimab. The receptors originated from an adult with an advanced solid tumor such as melanoma, head and neck, liver or kidney cancer.

This clone appeared a few times. V and J are TRBV28 and TRBJ1-6, with TRBD1 as a possible D gene (5 bases). V lost 7 bases and J lost 9, with 10 bases in between. Germline loops: CDR1 MDHEN, CDR2 SYDVKM. CDR3 size: 12 residues. This CDR3 reads CASNGGSSPLHF. The CDR3 nucleotides are TGTGCCAGCAACGGGGGGAGTTCACCCCTCCACTTT. Together with reference TRBV28 and TRBJ1-6, the CDR3 gives the full variable domain: DVKVTQSSRYLVKRTGEKVFLECVQDMDHENMFWYRQDPGLGLRLIYFSYDVKMKEKGDIPEGYSVSREKKERFSLILESASTNQTSMYLCASNGGSSPLHFGNGTRLTVT.

This clone was detected once. The chain couples TRBV5-1 to TRBJ2-3; the D is unclear. V gave up 5 bases and J gave up 2 bases, with 12 bases separating them. Germline V CDR1 and CDR2: SGHRS, YFSETQ. The CDR3 runs 14 residues. CDR3 DNA: TGCGCCAGCAGGCTGGTCGCAAACACAGATACGCAGTATTTT. It translates to CASRLVANTDTQYF.

This clone came up once. This chain uses TRBV5-1 with TRBJ2-5; 9 bases fit TRBD2. The V segment lost 0 bases and the J segment 5 bases; nucleotides outside the gene matches: 5. There are 15 residues in the CDR3. In germline, CDR1 is SGHRS, CDR2 YFSETQ. This CDR3 reads CASSLVAGAGETQYF. The CDR3 DNA is TGCGCCAGCAGCTTGGTAGCGGGGGCTGGGGAGACCCAGTACTTC.

The chain employs TRBV4-2 and TRBJ2-5; 7 bases are a match to TRBD2. This CDR3 spans 13 amino acids. The germline V gene encodes CDR1 LGHNA and CDR2 YNFKEQ. V lost 2 bases, J lost 5 bases, and 2 bases stayed unmatched. The CDR3: CASSQRGDETQYF. CDR3 in DNA: TGTGCCAGCAGCCAACGGGGGGATGAGACCCAGTACTTC.

In DNA, the CDR3 is TGTGCCAGCAGTTACAGGGCAGGGGGCAGCTATGGCTACACCTTC. Its translation: CASSYRAGGSYGYTF. The chain recombines TRBV6-5 with TRBJ1-2; 8 bases line up with TRBD1. This CDR3 has 15 amino acids. The germline gives CDR1 MNHEY, CDR2 SVGAGI. V was clipped by 2 bases and J by 4 bases; unmatched bases: 6.

The J gene is TRBJ2-7, the V gene TRBV29-1; TRBD1 is a possible D gene (6 bases). CDR3 length: 13 residues. Germline CDR1 SQVTM, CDR2 ANQGSEA. V shed 6 bases and J shed 0 bases, with 12 bases lying between them. The CDR3 region is CSVRQATSYEQYF. CDR3 sequence (DNA): TGCAGCGTACGACAGGCGACCTCCTACGAGCAGTACTTC.

The J gene is TRBJ2-1, the V gene TRBV27, with 7 bases aligning to TRBD1. The CDR3 is made up of 15 amino acids. CDR1 is MNHEY, CDR2 SMNVEV, per germline (reference sequence). V lost 6 bases and J lost 0; bases outside the gene matches: 5. The CDR3: CASRMDRSSYNEQFF. The CDR3 DNA reads TGTGCCAGCAGGATGGACAGGAGCTCCTACAATGAGCAGTTCTTC.

V is TRBV5-1 and J is TRBJ1-1; possible D gene TRBD1, 5 bases. Trimming left V 3 bases short and J 3 bases short, with 18 bases between. CDR3 length: 16 residues. Germline V gene lookup returns CDR1 SGHRS and CDR2 YFSETQ. CDR3 DNA sequence: TGCGCCAGCAGCTCTTTGGGATGGGGCGGATACACTGAAGCTTTCTTT. As protein: CASSSLGWGGYTEAFF.

This rearrangement joins TRBV23-1 to TRBJ1-4, with D hard to call. TRBV23-1 is recorded as an ORF, its role being uncertain. There are 15 residues in the CDR3. V gave up 8 bases and J gave up 3 bases, with 16 bases separating them. CDR3: CASSSSGQANEKLFF. The DNA for the CDR3 is TGCGCCAGCTCCTCCTCGGGTCAGGCTAATGAAAAACTGTTTTTT.

The CDR3 region is CASSQGTGLNYGYTF. Written as DNA, the CDR3 is TGCGCCAGCAGCCAAGGGACAGGGCTGAACTATGGCTACACCTTC. The genes are TRBV4-3 and TRBJ1-2, with 8 bases aligning to TRBD1. The J segment lost 2 bases and the V segment lost 1 base, leaving 3 bases of the junction unmatched. The CDR3 covers 15 residues. CDR1 is LGHNA and CDR2 is YSLEER in the germline V gene.

The chain has TRBV5-4 and TRBJ2-5; D possibly uses TRBD1 or TRBD2 (5 bases each). The germline CDR1 and CDR2 sequences are SGHNT and YYREEE (reference sequence). This CDR3 contains 15 residues. The V end lost 1 base, the J end lost 5 bases, and 15 bases lay between the germline ends. The chain's CDR3 is CASSLRGREGETQYF. CDR3 nucleotide sequence: TGTGCCAGCAGCTTGCGGGGCCGCGAGGGCGAGACCCAGTACTTC.